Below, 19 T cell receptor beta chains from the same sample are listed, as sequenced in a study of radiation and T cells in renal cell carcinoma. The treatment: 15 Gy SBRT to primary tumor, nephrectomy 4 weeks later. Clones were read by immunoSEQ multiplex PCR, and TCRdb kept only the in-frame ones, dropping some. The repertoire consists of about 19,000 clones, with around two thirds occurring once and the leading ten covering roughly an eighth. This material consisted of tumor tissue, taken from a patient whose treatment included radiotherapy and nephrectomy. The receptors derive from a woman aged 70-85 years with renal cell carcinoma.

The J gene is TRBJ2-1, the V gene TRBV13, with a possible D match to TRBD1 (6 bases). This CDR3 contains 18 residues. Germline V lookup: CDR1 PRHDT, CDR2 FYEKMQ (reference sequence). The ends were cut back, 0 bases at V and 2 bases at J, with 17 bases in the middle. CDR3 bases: TGTGCCAGCAGCTTAGGCCCCTGGAACAGGGCCACCTACAATGAGCAGTTCTTC. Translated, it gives CASSLGPWNRATYNEQFF.

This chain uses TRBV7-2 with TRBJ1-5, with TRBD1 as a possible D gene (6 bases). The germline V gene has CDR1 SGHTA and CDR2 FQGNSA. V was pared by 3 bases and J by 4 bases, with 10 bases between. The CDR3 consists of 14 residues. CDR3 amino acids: CASSFKGGNQPQHF. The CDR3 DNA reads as TGTGCCAGCAGCTTTAAAGGGGGGAATCAGCCCCAGCATTTT.

CDR3 in DNA: TGTGCCAGCAGCTTGGGCGTTAGCAATCAGCCCCAGCATTTT. Its protein product is CASSLGVSNQPQHF. The rearrangement joins TRBV5-6 to TRBJ1-5; D unclear. Trimming left V 0 bases short and J 0 bases short, with 4 bases between. The germline gives CDR1 SGHDT, CDR2 YYEEEE. This CDR3 has 14 residues.

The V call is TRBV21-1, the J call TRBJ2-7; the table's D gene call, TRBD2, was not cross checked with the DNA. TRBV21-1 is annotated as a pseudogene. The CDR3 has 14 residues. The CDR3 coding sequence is TGTGCCAGCAGGACTAGCGGGGACTCCTACGAGCAGTACTTC. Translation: CASRTSGDSYEQYF.

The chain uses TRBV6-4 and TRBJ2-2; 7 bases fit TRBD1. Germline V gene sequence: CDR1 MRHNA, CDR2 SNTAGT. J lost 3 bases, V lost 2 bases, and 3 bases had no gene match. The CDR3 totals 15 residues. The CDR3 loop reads CASSDRGQDTGELFF. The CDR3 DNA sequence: TGTGCCAGCAGTGACAGGGGGCAGGACACCGGGGAGCTGTTTTTT.

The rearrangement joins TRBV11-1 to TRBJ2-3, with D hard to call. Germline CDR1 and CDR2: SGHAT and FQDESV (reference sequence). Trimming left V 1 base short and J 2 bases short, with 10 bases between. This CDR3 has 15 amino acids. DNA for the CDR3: TGTGCCAGCAGCTTAGAAGAGCGCTCCACAGATACGCAGTATTTT. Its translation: CASSLEERSTDTQYF.

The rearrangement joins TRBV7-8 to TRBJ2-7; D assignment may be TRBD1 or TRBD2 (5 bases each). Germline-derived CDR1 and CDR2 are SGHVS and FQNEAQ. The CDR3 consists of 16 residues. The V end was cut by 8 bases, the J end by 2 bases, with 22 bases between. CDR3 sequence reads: CASRGFAGTDPYEQYF. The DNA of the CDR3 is TGTGCCAGCCGAGGATTCGCCGGGACGGACCCCTACGAGCAGTACTTC.

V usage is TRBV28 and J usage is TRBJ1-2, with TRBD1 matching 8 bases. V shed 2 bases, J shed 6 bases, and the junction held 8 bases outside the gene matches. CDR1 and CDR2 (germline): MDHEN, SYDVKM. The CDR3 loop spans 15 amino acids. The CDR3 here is CASSLQRTGTNGYTF. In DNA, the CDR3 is TGTGCCAGCAGTTTACAGAGGACAGGGACGAATGGCTACACCTTC.

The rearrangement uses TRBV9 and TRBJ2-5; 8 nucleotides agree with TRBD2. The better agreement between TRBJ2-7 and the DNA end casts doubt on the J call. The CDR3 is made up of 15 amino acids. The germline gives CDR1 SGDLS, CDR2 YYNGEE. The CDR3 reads CASSIQAGAHYEQYF. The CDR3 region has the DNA TGTGCCAGCAGCATCCAAGCGGGGGCACATTACGAGCAGTACTTC.

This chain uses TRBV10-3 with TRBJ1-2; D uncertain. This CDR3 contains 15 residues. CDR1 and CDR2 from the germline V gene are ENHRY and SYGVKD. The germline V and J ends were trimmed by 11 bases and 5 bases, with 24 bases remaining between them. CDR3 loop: CAAGRAGSMGYGYTF. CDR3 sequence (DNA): TGTGCCGCCGGTCGTGCGGGGTCAATGGGGTATGGCTACACCTTC.

The DNA of the CDR3 is TGTGCCAGCAGTGAAAATACAATGAACACTGAAGCTTTCTTT. Protein sequence: CASSENTMNTEAFF. The chain is built from TRBV2 and TRBJ1-1; D is undetermined. This CDR3 region has 14 residues. Trimming took 2 bases from V and 0 from J, leaving 7 bases between them. Germline-derived CDR1 and CDR2 are SNHLY and FYNNEI.

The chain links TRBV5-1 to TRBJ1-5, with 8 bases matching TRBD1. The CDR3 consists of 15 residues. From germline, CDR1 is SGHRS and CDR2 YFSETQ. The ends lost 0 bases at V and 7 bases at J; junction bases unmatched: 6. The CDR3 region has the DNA TGCGCCAGCAGCTTGGACGCAGGGGGCGGCCAGCCCCAGCATTTT. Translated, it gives CASSLDAGGGQPQHF.

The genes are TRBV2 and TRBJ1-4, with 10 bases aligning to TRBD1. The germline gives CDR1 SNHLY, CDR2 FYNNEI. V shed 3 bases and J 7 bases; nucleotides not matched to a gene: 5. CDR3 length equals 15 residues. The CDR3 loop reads CASSDDRGQGEKLFF. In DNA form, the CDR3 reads TGTGCCAGCAGTGATGACAGGGGGCAGGGTGAAAAACTGTTTTTT. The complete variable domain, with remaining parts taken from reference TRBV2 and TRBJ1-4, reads EPEVTQTPSHQVTQMGQEVILRCVPISNHLYFYWYRQILGQKVEFLVSFYNNEISEKSEIFDDQFSVERPDGSNFTLKIRSTKLEDSAMYFCASSDDRGQGEKLFFGSGTQLSVL.

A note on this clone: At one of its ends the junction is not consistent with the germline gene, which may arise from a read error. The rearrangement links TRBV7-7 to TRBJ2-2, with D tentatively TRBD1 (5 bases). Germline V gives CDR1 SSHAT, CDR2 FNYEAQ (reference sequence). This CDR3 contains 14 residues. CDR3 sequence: CASSLGQNTGELFF. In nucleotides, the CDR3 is TGTGCTAGCAGCTTGGGGCAGAACACCGGGGAGCTGTTTTTT.

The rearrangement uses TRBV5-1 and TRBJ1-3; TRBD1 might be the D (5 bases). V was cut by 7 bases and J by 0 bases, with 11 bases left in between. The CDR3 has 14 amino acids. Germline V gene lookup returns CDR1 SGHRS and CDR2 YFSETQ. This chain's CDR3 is CASRQTTSGNTIYF. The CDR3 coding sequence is TGCGCCAGCCGACAGACTACCTCTGGAAACACCATATATTTT.

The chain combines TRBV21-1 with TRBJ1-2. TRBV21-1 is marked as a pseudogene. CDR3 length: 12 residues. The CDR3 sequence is CASSPNSYGYTF. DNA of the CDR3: TGTGCCAGCAGCCCAAATAGTTATGGCTACACCTTC.

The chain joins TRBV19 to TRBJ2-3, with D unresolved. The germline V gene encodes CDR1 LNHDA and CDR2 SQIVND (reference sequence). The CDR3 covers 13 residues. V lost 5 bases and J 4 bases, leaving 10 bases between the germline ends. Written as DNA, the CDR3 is TGTGCCAGTAGTTTCCCGAGTGCAGATACGCAGTATTTT. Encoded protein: CASSFPSADTQYF.

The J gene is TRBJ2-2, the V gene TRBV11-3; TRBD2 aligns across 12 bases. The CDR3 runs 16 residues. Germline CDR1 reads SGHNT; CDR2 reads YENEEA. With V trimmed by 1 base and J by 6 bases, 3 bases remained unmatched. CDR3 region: CASSLALAGGPGELFF. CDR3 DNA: TGTGCCAGCAGCTTAGCCCTAGCGGGGGGGCCCGGGGAGCTGTTTTTT. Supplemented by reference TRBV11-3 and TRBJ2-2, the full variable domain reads EAGVVQSPRYKIIEKKQPVAFWCNPISGHNTLYWYLQNLGQGPELLIRYENEEAVDDSQLPKDRFSAERLKGVDSTLKIQPAELGDSAVYLCASSLALAGGPGELFFGEGSRLTVL.

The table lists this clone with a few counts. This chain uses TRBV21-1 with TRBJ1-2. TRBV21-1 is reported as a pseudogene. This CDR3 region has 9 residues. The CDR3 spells CASGGGYTF. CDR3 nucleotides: TGTGCCAGCGGAGGTGGCTACACCTTC.